The 10 T cell receptor beta chains listed next were all sequenced from one sample in a study of human T cells and chemical hapten exposure. Sample time point: patch test 1, 2 weeks after DPC sensitization. Treatment indicated: therapeutic diphenylcyclopropenone sensitization with weekly scalp DPC. In TCRdb, the RACE reads were re-called with MiXCR into one record per CDR3 protein. The sample records fewer than 150,000 distinct CDR3 sequences, roughly an eighth being singletons. The sequencing used whole blood, collected in connection with sensitization to the hapten diphenylcyclopropenone (DPC). The source of these receptors is a man between 18 and 35 years old with alopecia areata. Some clones in this sample may be carry-over from other donors' samples.

The V gene is TRBV24-1, the J gene TRBJ2-1; weak D call: TRBD2 (6 bases). The CDR3 totals 12 residues. The V gene's germline CDR1 is KGHDR and CDR2 SFDVKD. Trimming removed 4 bases at V and 10 bases at J, with 10 bases between. The CDR3 nucleotides read TGTGCCACCAGTGACGGGGGATCCGAGCAGTTCTTC. It encodes CATSDGGSEQFF.

There are a few counts of this clonotype. The CDR3 DNA reads as TGTGCCAGCAGCTTCCCTATCTACAGGGGGAGCTCCTACAATGAGCAGTTCTTC. Its translation: CASSFPIYRGSSYNEQFF. The chain uses TRBV11-2 and TRBJ2-1; 8 nucleotides align to TRBD1. This CDR3 contains 18 residues. Germline CDR1 reads SGHAT; CDR2 reads FQNNGV. The V segment lost 3 bases and the J segment 0 bases; nucleotides outside the gene matches: 10.

The V and J genes are TRBV7-2 and TRBJ2-3; TRBD1 agrees at 8 bases. CDR1 is SGHTA and CDR2 is FQGNSA in the germline V gene. The ends lost 2 bases at V and 3 bases at J; junction bases unmatched: 7. The CDR3 covers 16 residues. As DNA, the CDR3 is TGTGCCAGCAGCTTACGCCGGGACAGGATAACAGATACGCAGTATTTT. It encodes CASSLRRDRITDTQYF.

This clonotype has more than one count but fewer than ten. The genes are TRBV7-6 and TRBJ2-1; D is undetermined. The V end was cut by 2 bases, the J end by 0 bases, with 17 bases between. The germline CDR1 and CDR2 sequences are SGHVS and FNYEAQ. There are 18 residues in the CDR3. The CDR3: CASSLLLRSGYSYNEQFF. In DNA form, the CDR3 reads TGTGCCAGCAGCTTACTCTTGAGGTCGGGTTACTCCTACAATGAGCAGTTCTTC.

The chain carries TRBV7-6 and TRBJ1-5, with D hard to call. Germline V gene data show CDR1 as SGHVS and CDR2 as FNYEAQ. CDR3 length: 14 amino acids. Trimming took 5 bases from V and 2 from J, leaving 10 bases between them. The CDR3 sequence: CASSPGRGNQPQHF. CDR3 in DNA: TGTGCCAGCAGCCCTGGGAGGGGCAATCAGCCCCAGCATTTT.

The chain has TRBV3-1 and TRBJ2-5, with D perhaps matching TRBD2 (5 bases). Germline values: CDR1 LGHDT, CDR2 YNNKEL (reference sequence). V lost 0 bases, J lost 3 bases, and 8 bases lay in between. The CDR3 sequence is 14 residues long. CDR3 sequence (DNA): TGTGCCAGCAGCCAAGACTTTAGCGAAGAGACCCAGTACTTC. Protein: CASSQDFSEETQYF.

In its sample, this clonotype was seen a few times. This chain connects TRBV10-2 to TRBJ1-6; a weak D match, TRBD1 (6 bases). Trimming removed 7 bases at V and 8 bases at J, with 15 bases between. CDR1 and CDR2 from the germline V gene are WSHSY and SAAADI. This CDR3 is built from 14 residues. The CDR3 sequence: CASKITGIYSPLHF. CDR3 sequence (DNA): TGCGCCAGCAAAATTACAGGGATCTATTCACCCCTCCACTTT.

The chain links TRBV9 to TRBJ1-3; weak D call: TRBD1 (6 bases). Trimming removed 3 bases at V and 5 bases at J, with 12 bases between. This CDR3 has 14 residues. Looked up from germline, CDR1 is SGDLS and CDR2 is YYNGEE. DNA for the CDR3: TGTGCCAGCAGCGGTCGGACAGAACGAAACACCATATATTTT. Translation gives CASSGRTERNTIYF.

This clonotype has more than one count but fewer than ten. The chain employs TRBV11-3 and TRBJ2-6, with a possible D match to TRBD1 (6 bases). This CDR3 spans 16 amino acids. Germline assignment: CDR1 SGHNT and CDR2 YENEEA. Trimming cost V 5 bases and J 2 bases, with 13 bases left between them. Here the CDR3 DNA reads TGTGCCAGCAGCCTGAGTTCAGGGGCTGGGGCCAACGTCCTGACTTTC. Translated, it gives CASSLSSGAGANVLTF.

The chain joins TRBV19 to TRBJ1-4, with TRBD1 identical over 8 bases. The CDR3 is 13 residues long. The germline CDR1 and CDR2 sequences are LNHDA and SQIVND (reference sequence). The V gene end was trimmed by 5 bases and the J gene end by 8 bases; junction bases not matched to a gene: 4. This CDR3 is CASSPQGEEKLFF. CDR3 coding DNA: TGTGCCAGTAGTCCACAGGGGGAAGAAAAACTGTTTTTT. The full variable domain, in which reference TRBV19 and TRBJ1-4 provide the parts outside the CDR3, is DGGITQSPKYLFRKEGQNVTLSCEQNLNHDAMYWYRQDPGQGLRLIYYSQIVNDFQKGDIAEGYSVSREKKESFPLTVTSAQKNPTAFYLCASSPQGEEKLFFGSGTQLSVL.